The TCR beta chain described here comes from a study of blood T cell repertoires in COVID-19 (dated by TCRdb to between 2020 and 2021). Background on the whole study: Collaborator samples came from the United States, Italy and Spain and covered acute and convalescent phases of COVID-19. The repertoires were made available in a free public database intended to serve as a resource for research on the immune response to SARS-CoV-2. Nearly every sample came with metadata listing a de-identified subject ID, COVID-19 status, age in years and sex. The samples were drawn from two sources: the first 160 participants of the ongoing ImmuneRACE study, and fewer than 1,500 subjects contributed by 6 global collaborators. The prospective study material was composed of cDNA or gDNA derived from T cells, B-cell-depleted T cells, or PBMCs. Subjects who had been exposed to COVID-19, were actively infected with it, or had recovered from it provided the deeply sampled blood TCRbeta repertoires that made up the dataset. Where available, HLA class I and class II types were obtained from metadata supplied by the sample provider rather than from assay-based typing.

The junction carries 12 bases between V and J, which are trimmed by 5 bases and 1 base respectively. Including the terminal cysteine and phenylalanine, the CDR3 comprises 15 residues. The retained sequence is limited to the CDR3, 45 bases, with the frame set at the first base. According to the germline V gene, CDR1 reads MDHEN and CDR2 reads SYDVKM. The immunoSEQ Assay, a bias-controlled multiplex PCR, was used to amplify TCRbeta CDR3 regions from genomic DNA. The source study handled its data this way. Within the assay, amplification of reference gene primers was used to estimate how many nucleated cells each sample contained. To quantify the absolute abundance of each unique TCRbeta CDR3 rearrangement, sequence reads were collapsed and filtered. For each sample, productive Simpson clonality was calculated as the square root of Simpson's diversity index over productive rearrangements. The table was pulled from immuneACCESS by TCRdb, which kept in-frame rearrangements only. Such tables lose some clones; where checked, under half of the loss comes from unresolved V genes, and the rest has no known cause. D and trimming were read from the DNA, whereas the V and J calls and clone size are those reported in that table. This sample comprises under 85,000 clones, around 83% of them detected only once. The ten most abundant clones make up 5% to 6% of the sample.

Collaborating institutions collected whole blood in K2EDTA tubes following their own protocols. For TCRbeta analysis, collaborators shipped samples in one of three forms: frozen whole blood, isolated PBMCs, or DNA extracted from either of those sample types. A few counts support this clone. Its specific antigen is unknown. No clone much larger than this one lies a single base away; base qualities are absent. What the work shows at the level of the full study, not this receptor alone: Clinical and demographic metadata were provided uncurated, with the amount varying by source and participant.

The V gene is TRBV28 and the J gene is TRBJ1-5; a confident D gene designation cannot be given. The sequencing sample was made of peripheral blood. The sequence was obtained from a man aged 50-60 years with active COVID-19. For the CDR3, the sequence is CASSGTAGSNQPQHF. The nucleotides are TGTGCCAGCAGTGGAACGGCCGGGAGCAATCAGCCCCAGCATTTT.